Listed here are 7 T cell receptor beta chains from one sample, sequenced in a study of T-cell reconstitution after alpha-beta-depleted transplantation in children. TCRbeta library construction was performed incorporating unique molecular identifiers. TCRdb reprocessed the PCR reads with MiXCR, giving one entry per CDR3 protein. The sample holds about 610,000 distinct CDR3 sequences, more than 20% seen once. Sequenced here: PBMCs, sampled before TCRalphabeta/CD19-depleted stem cell transplant. These receptors originate from a boy in the first two years of life with Wiskott-Aldrich syndrome, due to receive a stem cell transplant.

This clonotype occurred a few times. The chain combines TRBV5-1 with TRBJ1-1; D gene unclear. In germline, CDR1 is SGHRS, CDR2 YFSETQ. The CDR3 is made up of 14 amino acids. V was shortened by 1 base and J by 4 bases, with 11 bases between the two germline ends. The CDR3 region is CASSLNLGSTEAFF. In DNA form, the CDR3 reads TGCGCCAGCAGCTTGAATCTTGGGAGCACTGAAGCTTTCTTT.

This clonotype appeared a few times. The rearrangement uses TRBV20-1 and TRBJ1-6, with D perhaps TRBD1 (5 bases). The germline V gene encodes CDR1 DFQATT and CDR2 SNEGSKA (reference sequence). The CDR3 is 15 residues long. The ends were cut back, 1 base at V and 1 base at J, with 8 bases in the middle. The CDR3 coding sequence is TGCAGTGCTAGAGCCAGGGAATCCTATAATTCACCCCTCCACTTT. This encodes CSARARESYNSPLHF.

The J gene is TRBJ2-1, the V gene TRBV5-1; TRBD1 aligns across 10 bases. After removal of 4 bases from V and 6 bases from J, the junction contained 4 bases not matched to a gene. The CDR3 is 14 amino acids. The germline V gene has CDR1 SGHRS and CDR2 YFSETQ. Written as DNA, the CDR3 is TGCGCCAGCAGCGGCGGGACAGGGGTCAATGAGCAGTTCTTC. Its protein product is CASSGGTGVNEQFF.

The J gene is TRBJ2-7, the V gene TRBV21-1; whether TRBD2, the table's D call, matches the DNA was not checked. TRBV21-1 is a pseudogene segment. The CDR3 consists of 17 residues. The CDR3 sequence: CASSKVYQEREGYEQYF. The CDR3 DNA reads as TGTGCCAGCAGCAAAGTTTATCAAGAGCGGGAGGGTTACGAGCAGTACTTC.

J is TRBJ2-2 and V is TRBV5-1, with D possibly being TRBD1 (5 bases). The V end was cut by 6 bases, the J end by 2 bases, with 11 bases between. CDR1 and CDR2 from the germline V gene are SGHRS and YFSETQ. The CDR3 is made up of 14 amino acids. CDR3 DNA sequence: TGCGCCAGCAAGACAGTTCTTAACACCGGGGAGCTGTTTTTT. As protein: CASKTVLNTGELFF.

The chain uses TRBV27 and TRBJ1-1; perhaps TRBD1 as D (6 bases). The CDR3 runs to 15 residues. The V and J ends lost 0 bases and 5 bases respectively, with 13 bases between them. CDR1 MNHEY and CDR2 SMNVEV come from the germline V gene (reference sequence). The CDR3 protein is CASSLSQGFGTEAFF. CDR3 coding DNA: TGTGCCAGCAGTTTATCTCAGGGGTTCGGGACTGAAGCTTTCTTT.

This clonotype was counted between two and nine times. The chain has TRBV11-2 and TRBJ2-3; 8 nucleotides line up with TRBD2. The junction had 13 bases not matched to a gene; V was cut back by 5 bases and J by 0 bases. This CDR3 has 18 amino acids. Germline lookup yields CDR1 SGHAT and CDR2 FQNNGV. This chain's CDR3 is CASSPAPRASGSTDTQYF. CDR3 in DNA: TGTGCCAGCAGCCCAGCCCCCCGTGCTAGCGGGAGCACAGATACGCAGTATTTT.